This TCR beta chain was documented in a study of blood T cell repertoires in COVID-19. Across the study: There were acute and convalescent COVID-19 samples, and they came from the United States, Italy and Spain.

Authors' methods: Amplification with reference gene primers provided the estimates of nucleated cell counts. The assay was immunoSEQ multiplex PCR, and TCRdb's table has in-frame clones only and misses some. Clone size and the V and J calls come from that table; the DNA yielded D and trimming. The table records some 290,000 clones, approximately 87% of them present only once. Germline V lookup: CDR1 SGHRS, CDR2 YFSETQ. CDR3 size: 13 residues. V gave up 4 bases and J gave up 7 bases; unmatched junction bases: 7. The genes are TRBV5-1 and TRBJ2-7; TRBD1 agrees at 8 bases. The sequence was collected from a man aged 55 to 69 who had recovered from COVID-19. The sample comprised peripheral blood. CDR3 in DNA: TGCGCCAGCAGCATGGGACAGGCGAGAGAGCAGTACTTC. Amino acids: CASSMGQAREQYF.